This is a list of T cell receptor beta chains from one sample in a study of cytomegalovirus exposure and HLA in healthy donors. Repertoires were generated with immunoSEQ multiplex PCR, while TCRdb's copy carries only in-frame clones and drops some. Here the sample spans roughly 100,000 clones, about 80% being singletons. The sample consisted of PBMCs. These receptors were taken from a woman aged 40-49 years in good health and CMV-seronegative. CDR3s include the opening cysteine and the closing phenylalanine or tryptophan. Fields, in order: J gene, V gene, D gene, clone size, CDR3 DNA, CDR3 protein. A D gene is named only where the DNA matches it firmly. For some rows the clone size is stated as once, few or many, or as a class when expanded; others skip it.

j_call: TRBJ1-4; v_call: TRBV5-1; d_call: -; clone_size: -; cdr3_nt: TGCGCCAGCAGCTTGGATCCCGGCGGTGAAAAACTGTTTTTT; cdr3_aa: CASSLDPGGEKLFF
j_call: TRBJ1-1; v_call: TRBV15; d_call: -; clone_size: -; cdr3_nt: TGTGCCACCAGCAGAGATTTGGCGAACACTGAAGCTTTCTTT; cdr3_aa: CATSRDLANTEAFF
j_call: TRBJ2-3; v_call: TRBV5-1; d_call: -; clone_size: -; cdr3_nt: TGCGCCAGCAGCTTGGCGCGGAACACAGATACGCAGTATTTT; cdr3_aa: CASSLARNTDTQYF
j_call: TRBJ2-3; v_call: TRBV5-4; d_call: TRBD1; clone_size: -; cdr3_nt: TGTGCCAGCAGCATCCGACAGGGGGCAGATACGCAGTATTTT; cdr3_aa: CASSIRQGADTQYF
j_call: TRBJ2-3; v_call: TRBV7-2; d_call: TRBD1; clone_size: -; cdr3_nt: TGTGCCAGCAGCTTAGGACAGGGGGGCACAGATACGCAGTATTTT; cdr3_aa: CASSLGQGGTDTQYF
j_call: TRBJ1-2; v_call: TRBV5-6; d_call: TRBD1; clone_size: -; cdr3_nt: TGTGCCAGCAGCCCAGGACAGGGCCGACGGGGCTACACCTTC; cdr3_aa: CASSPGQGRRGYTF
j_call: TRBJ2-7; v_call: TRBV27; d_call: -; clone_size: -; cdr3_nt: TGTGCCAGCAGTTTGTCGAGGCAGGGAGGATACGAGCAGTACTTC; cdr3_aa: CASSLSRQGGYEQYF
j_call: TRBJ2-7; v_call: TRBV6-6; d_call: -; clone_size: once; cdr3_nt: TGTGCCAGCAGTGGTCTCTACGAGCAGTACTTC; cdr3_aa: CASSGLYEQYF
j_call: TRBJ2-7; v_call: TRBV19; d_call: -; clone_size: -; cdr3_nt: TGTGCCAGTACCGCCACAGGCTTGACCTCCAATTTCTACGAGCAGTACTTC; cdr3_aa: CASTATGLTSNFYEQYF
j_call: TRBJ2-7; v_call: TRBV7-2; d_call: -; clone_size: -; cdr3_nt: TGTGCCAGCAGCGTATCTAGAGTGGGCTACGAGCAGTACTTC; cdr3_aa: CASSVSRVGYEQYF
j_call: TRBJ2-7; v_call: TRBV10-2; d_call: TRBD1; clone_size: few; cdr3_nt: TGCGCCAGCAGTGAGGACAGGGGGGGAGAGCAGTACTTC; cdr3_aa: CASSEDRGGEQYF
j_call: TRBJ2-1; v_call: TRBV5-6; d_call: -; clone_size: -; cdr3_nt: TGTGCCAGCAGCTTCGACAGGTCCTACAATGAGCAGTTCTTC; cdr3_aa: CASSFDRSYNEQFF
j_call: TRBJ1-1; v_call: TRBV27; d_call: TRBD1; clone_size: -; cdr3_nt: TGTGCCAGCAGTTTTAAGGGGGCGATTTTAAGGACTTTCTTT; cdr3_aa: CASSFKGAILRTFF
j_call: TRBJ2-7; v_call: TRBV27; d_call: TRBD2; clone_size: -; cdr3_nt: TGTGCCAGCAGTTCACCTGGGACTAGCGGGTCCTACGAGCAGTACTTC; cdr3_aa: CASSSPGTSGSYEQYF
j_call: TRBJ2-7; v_call: TRBV28; d_call: TRBD2; clone_size: -; cdr3_nt: TGTGCCAGCCTCTCCCCGGCTAGCGGGAGGTACGAGCAGTACTTC; cdr3_aa: CASLSPASGRYEQYF
j_call: TRBJ2-2; v_call: TRBV18; d_call: -; clone_size: -; cdr3_nt: TGTGCCAGCTCACCAAGCGGAGCAGCGGCGGGCACCGGGGAGCTGTTTTTT; cdr3_aa: CASSPSGAAAGTGELFF
j_call: TRBJ2-7; v_call: TRBV5-1; d_call: TRBD1; clone_size: -; cdr3_nt: TGCGCCAGCAGCTTGGGGGGACAGGCTTTAATCTACGAGCAGTACTTC; cdr3_aa: CASSLGGQALIYEQYF
j_call: TRBJ1-1; v_call: TRBV9; d_call: -; clone_size: -; cdr3_nt: TGTGCCAGCAGCGTTACTCCGGAGTCTGAAGCTTTCTTT; cdr3_aa: CASSVTPESEAFF
j_call: TRBJ2-2; v_call: TRBV6-1; d_call: -; clone_size: -; cdr3_nt: TGTGCCAGCAGTGAATCTTCAGGGTCCACCGGGGAGCTGTTTTTT; cdr3_aa: CASSESSGSTGELFF
j_call: TRBJ1-1; v_call: TRBV30; d_call: TRBD1; clone_size: -; cdr3_nt: TGTGCCTGGAGTGTAGGGACAGGTAACACTGAAGCTTTCTTT; cdr3_aa: CAWSVGTGNTEAFF
j_call: TRBJ1-2; v_call: TRBV10-3; d_call: -; clone_size: -; cdr3_nt: TGTGCCATCAGTGATAGGGCCCAGGAGGATGGCTACACCTTC; cdr3_aa: CAISDRAQEDGYTF
j_call: TRBJ1-2; v_call: TRBV6-5; d_call: TRBD1; clone_size: -; cdr3_nt: TGTGCCAGCAGCTATACAGGGGCCTATGGCTACACCTTC; cdr3_aa: CASSYTGAYGYTF
j_call: TRBJ1-5; v_call: TRBV27; d_call: -; clone_size: -; cdr3_nt: TGTGCCAGCAGTTCCCGGACCGCGGGGATTAGCAATCAGCCCCAGCATTTT; cdr3_aa: CASSSRTAGISNQPQHF
j_call: TRBJ1-2; v_call: TRBV5-5; d_call: -; clone_size: -; cdr3_nt: TGTGCCAGCAGCTTGGACGGGGACTATGGCTACACCTTC; cdr3_aa: CASSLDGDYGYTF
j_call: TRBJ2-1; v_call: TRBV27; d_call: TRBD2; clone_size: few; cdr3_nt: TGTGCCAGCAGTCCATGGGGACTAGCGGGAGTGGTTGAGCAGTTCTTC; cdr3_aa: CASSPWGLAGVVEQFF
j_call: TRBJ2-3; v_call: TRBV6-5; d_call: TRBD2; clone_size: -; cdr3_nt: TGTGCCAGCAGTTACGGGGGGGGAGGGCCCTCGAATACGCAGTATTTT; cdr3_aa: CASSYGGGGPSNTQYF
j_call: TRBJ2-2; v_call: TRBV11-3; d_call: -; clone_size: -; cdr3_nt: TGTGCCAGCAGCTTAGGTAGCGCTCCAGAGGGGGCCGGGGAGCTGTTTTTT; cdr3_aa: CASSLGSAPEGAGELFF
j_call: TRBJ1-1; v_call: TRBV7-6; d_call: TRBD1; clone_size: -; cdr3_nt: TGTGCCAGCAGCACGACAGGGGGCACTGAAGCTTTCTTT; cdr3_aa: CASSTTGGTEAFF
j_call: TRBJ2-7; v_call: TRBV30; d_call: TRBD1; clone_size: -; cdr3_nt: TGTGCCTGGAGTGTACGACGGGACAGGCTGTCCTACGAGCAGTACTTC; cdr3_aa: CAWSVRRDRLSYEQYF
j_call: TRBJ1-2; v_call: TRBV29-1; d_call: -; clone_size: -; cdr3_nt: TGCAGCGTGGGAGAGGACTATGGCTACACCTTC; cdr3_aa: CSVGEDYGYTF
j_call: TRBJ1-2; v_call: TRBV6-5; d_call: TRBD1; clone_size: -; cdr3_nt: TGTGCCAGCAGTTCAGGGGGGTCCTATGGCTACACCTTC; cdr3_aa: CASSSGGSYGYTF
j_call: TRBJ1-5; v_call: TRBV18; d_call: -; clone_size: -; cdr3_nt: TGTGCCAGCTCTCCCGCCGGGGGTAAACAGCCCCAGCATTTT; cdr3_aa: CASSPAGGKQPQHF
j_call: TRBJ2-7; v_call: TRBV19; d_call: -; clone_size: few; cdr3_nt: TGTGCCAGTAGTCAAAGTCAAGCGAGGTTCGTGGGCGGGGAGCAGTACTTC; cdr3_aa: CASSQSQARFVGGEQYF
j_call: TRBJ1-3; v_call: TRBV30; d_call: -; clone_size: -; cdr3_nt: TGTGCCTGGAGTGACACTCCTATGAAAGGGGAATCTGGAAACACCATATATTTT; cdr3_aa: CAWSDTPMKGESGNTIYF
j_call: TRBJ2-6; v_call: TRBV27; d_call: TRBD1; clone_size: -; cdr3_nt: TGTGCCAGCAGCAAACCGGGACAGGACCTCTCTGGGGCCAACGTCCTGACTTTC; cdr3_aa: CASSKPGQDLSGANVLTF
j_call: TRBJ2-5; v_call: TRBV19; d_call: -; clone_size: -; cdr3_nt: TGTGCCAGTAGTACAACCTCAGAGGGAGAGACCCAGTACTTC; cdr3_aa: CASSTTSEGETQYF
j_call: TRBJ2-1; v_call: TRBV30; d_call: TRBD1; clone_size: few; cdr3_nt: TGTGCCTGGAGCCCTACCCGATACGGGACAGGGGTACATGAGCAGTTCTTC; cdr3_aa: CAWSPTRYGTGVHEQFF
j_call: TRBJ2-7; v_call: TRBV15; d_call: -; clone_size: few; cdr3_nt: TGTGCCACCAGCAGAGGGGCTCTCGAGCAGTACTTC; cdr3_aa: CATSRGALEQYF
j_call: TRBJ1-3; v_call: TRBV7-8; d_call: -; clone_size: -; cdr3_nt: TGTGCCAGCAGCCCACAGATCTTTATCTCTGGAAACACCATATATTTT; cdr3_aa: CASSPQIFISGNTIYF
j_call: TRBJ1-5; v_call: TRBV6-1; d_call: TRBD1; clone_size: few; cdr3_nt: TGTGCCAGCACGGGGACAGGGGATCAGCCCCAGCATTTT; cdr3_aa: CASTGTGDQPQHF
j_call: TRBJ1-6; v_call: TRBV11-2; d_call: -; clone_size: few; cdr3_nt: TGTGCCAGCAGCTTCCCCTTACGTGGCCGAAGCTCCTATAATTCACCCCTCCACTTT; cdr3_aa: CASSFPLRGRSSYNSPLHF
j_call: TRBJ1-1; v_call: TRBV28; d_call: TRBD1; clone_size: -; cdr3_nt: TGTGCCAGCAGTTTACCGCGACAGGGGGGGAAGGCTTTCTTT; cdr3_aa: CASSLPRQGGKAFF
j_call: TRBJ2-3; v_call: TRBV7-9; d_call: TRBD2; clone_size: -; cdr3_nt: TGTGCCAGCAGCTCAGGTAGCGGGCCCAGCACAGATACGCAGTATTTT; cdr3_aa: CASSSGSGPSTDTQYF